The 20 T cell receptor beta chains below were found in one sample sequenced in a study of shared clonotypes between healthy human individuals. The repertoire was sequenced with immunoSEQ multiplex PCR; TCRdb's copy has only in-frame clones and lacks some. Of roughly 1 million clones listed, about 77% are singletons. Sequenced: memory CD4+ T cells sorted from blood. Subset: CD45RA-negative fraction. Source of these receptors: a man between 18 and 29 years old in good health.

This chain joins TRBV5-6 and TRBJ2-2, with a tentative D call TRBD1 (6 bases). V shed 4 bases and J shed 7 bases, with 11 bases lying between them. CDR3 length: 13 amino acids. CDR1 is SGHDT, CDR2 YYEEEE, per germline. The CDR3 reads CASSIQGSGELFF. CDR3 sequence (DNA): TGTGCCAGCAGCATACAGGGCAGCGGGGAGCTGTTTTTT.

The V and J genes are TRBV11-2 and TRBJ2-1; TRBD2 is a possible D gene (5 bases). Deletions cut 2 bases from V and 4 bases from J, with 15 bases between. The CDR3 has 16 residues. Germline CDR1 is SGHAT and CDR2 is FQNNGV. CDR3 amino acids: CASSLNYNGVYNEQFF. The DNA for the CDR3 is TGTGCCAGCAGCTTAAACTACAACGGGGTGTACAATGAGCAGTTCTTC.

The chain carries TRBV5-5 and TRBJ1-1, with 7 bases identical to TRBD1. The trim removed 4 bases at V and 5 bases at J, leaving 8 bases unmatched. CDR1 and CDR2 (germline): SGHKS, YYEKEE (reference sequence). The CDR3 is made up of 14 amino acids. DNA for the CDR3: TGTGCCAGCAGCATACACAGGGGACAAACTGAAGCTTTCTTT. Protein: CASSIHRGQTEAFF. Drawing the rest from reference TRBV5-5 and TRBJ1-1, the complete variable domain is DAGVTQSPTHLIKTRGQQVTLRCSPISGHKSVSWYQQVLGQGPQFIFQYYEKEERGRGNFPDRFSARQFPNYSSELNVNALLLGDSALYLCASSIHRGQTEAFFGQGTRLTVV.

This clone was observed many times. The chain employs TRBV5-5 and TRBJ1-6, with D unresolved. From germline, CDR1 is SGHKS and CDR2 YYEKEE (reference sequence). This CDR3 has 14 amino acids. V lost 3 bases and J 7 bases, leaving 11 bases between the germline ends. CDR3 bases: TGTGCCAGCAGCTCCAGGTCCCCAAATTCACCCCTCCACTTT. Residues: CASSSRSPNSPLHF.

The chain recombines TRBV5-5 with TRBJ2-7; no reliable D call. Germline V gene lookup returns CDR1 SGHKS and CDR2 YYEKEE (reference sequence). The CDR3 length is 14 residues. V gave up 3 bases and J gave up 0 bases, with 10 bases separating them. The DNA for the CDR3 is TGTGCCAGCAGCTCACGCTGGGACTCCTACGAGCAGTACTTC. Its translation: CASSSRWDSYEQYF.

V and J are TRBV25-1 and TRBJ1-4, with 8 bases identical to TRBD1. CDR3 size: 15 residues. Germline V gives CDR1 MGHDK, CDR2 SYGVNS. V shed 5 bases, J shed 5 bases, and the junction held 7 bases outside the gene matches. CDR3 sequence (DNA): TGTGCCAGCAGTTCCCCGACAGGGGTAAATGAAAAACTGTTTTTT. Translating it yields CASSSPTGVNEKLFF.

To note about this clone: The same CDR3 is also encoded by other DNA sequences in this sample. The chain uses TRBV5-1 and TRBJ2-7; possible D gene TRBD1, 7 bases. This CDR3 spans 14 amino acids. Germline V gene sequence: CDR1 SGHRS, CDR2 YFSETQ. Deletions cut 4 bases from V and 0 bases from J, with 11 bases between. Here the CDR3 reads CASSPRDSSYEQYF. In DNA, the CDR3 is TGCGCCAGCAGCCCGCGGGACAGCTCCTACGAGCAGTACTTC.

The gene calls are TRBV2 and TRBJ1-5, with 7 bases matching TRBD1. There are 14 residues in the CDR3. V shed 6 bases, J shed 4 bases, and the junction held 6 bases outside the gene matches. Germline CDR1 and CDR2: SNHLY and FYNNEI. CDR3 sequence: CASSDRVLNQPQHF. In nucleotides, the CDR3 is TGTGCCAGCAGCGACAGGGTGCTAAATCAGCCCCAGCATTTT. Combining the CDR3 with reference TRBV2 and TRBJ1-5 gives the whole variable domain EPEVTQTPSHQVTQMGQEVILRCVPISNHLYFYWYRQILGQKVEFLVSFYNNEISEKSEIFDDQFSVERPDGSNFTLKIRSTKLEDSAMYFCASSDRVLNQPQHFGDGTRLSIL.

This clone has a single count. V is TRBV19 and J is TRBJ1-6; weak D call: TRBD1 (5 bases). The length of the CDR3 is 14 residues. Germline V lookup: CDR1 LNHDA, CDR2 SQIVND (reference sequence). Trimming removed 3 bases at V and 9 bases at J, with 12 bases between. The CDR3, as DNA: TGTGCCAGTAGTATGGGGGTTCTTAGTTCACCCCTCCACTTT. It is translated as CASSMGVLSSPLHF.

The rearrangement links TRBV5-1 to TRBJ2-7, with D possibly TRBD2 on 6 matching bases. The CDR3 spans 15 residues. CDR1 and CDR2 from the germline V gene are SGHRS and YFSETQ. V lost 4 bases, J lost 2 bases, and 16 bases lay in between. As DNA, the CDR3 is TGCGCCAGCAGCCGCGGGGACTCGTCCCCCTACGAGCAGTACTTC. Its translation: CASSRGDSSPYEQYF.

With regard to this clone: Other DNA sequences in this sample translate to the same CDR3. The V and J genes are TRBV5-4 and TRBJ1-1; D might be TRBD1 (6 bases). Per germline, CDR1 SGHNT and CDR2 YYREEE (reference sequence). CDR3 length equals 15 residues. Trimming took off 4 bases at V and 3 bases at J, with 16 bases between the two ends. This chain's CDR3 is CASSPGGGRDTEAFF. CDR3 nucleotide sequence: TGTGCCAGCAGCCCCGGAGGGGGGAGGGACACTGAAGCTTTCTTT.

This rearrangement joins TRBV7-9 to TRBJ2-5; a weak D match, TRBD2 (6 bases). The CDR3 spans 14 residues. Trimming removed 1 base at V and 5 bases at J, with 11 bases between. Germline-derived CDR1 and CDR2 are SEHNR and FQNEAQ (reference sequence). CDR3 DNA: TGTGCCAGCAGCTTAGACGGGAGAGGGGAGACCCAGTACTTC. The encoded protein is CASSLDGRGETQYF.

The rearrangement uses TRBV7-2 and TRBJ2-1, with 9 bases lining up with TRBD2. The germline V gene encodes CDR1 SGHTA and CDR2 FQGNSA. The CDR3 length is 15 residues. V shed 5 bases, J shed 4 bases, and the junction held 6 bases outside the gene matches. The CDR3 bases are TGTGCCAGCAGCACTGGACTAGCGTCTTACAATGAGCAGTTCTTC. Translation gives CASSTGLASYNEQFF.

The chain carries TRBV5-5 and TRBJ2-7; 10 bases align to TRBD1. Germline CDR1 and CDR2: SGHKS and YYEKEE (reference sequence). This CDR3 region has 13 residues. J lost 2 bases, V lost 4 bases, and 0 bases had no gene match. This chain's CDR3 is CASSGTGAYEQYF. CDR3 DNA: TGTGCCAGCAGCGGGACAGGGGCCTACGAGCAGTACTTC.

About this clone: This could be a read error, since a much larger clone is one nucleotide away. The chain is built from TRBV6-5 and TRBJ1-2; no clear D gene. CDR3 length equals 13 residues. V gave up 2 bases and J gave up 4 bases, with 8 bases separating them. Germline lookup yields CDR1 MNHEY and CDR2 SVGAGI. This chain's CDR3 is CASSYGEGYGYTF. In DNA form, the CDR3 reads TGTGCCAGCAGTTACGGGGAGGGCTATGGCTACACCTTC.

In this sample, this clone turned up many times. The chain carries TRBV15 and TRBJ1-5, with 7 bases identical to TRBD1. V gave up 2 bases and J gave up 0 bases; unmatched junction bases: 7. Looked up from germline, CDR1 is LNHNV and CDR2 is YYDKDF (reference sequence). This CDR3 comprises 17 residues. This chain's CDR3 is CATSRRQGDNSNQPQHF. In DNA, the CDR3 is TGTGCCACCAGCAGACGCCAGGGGGACAATAGCAATCAGCCCCAGCATTTT. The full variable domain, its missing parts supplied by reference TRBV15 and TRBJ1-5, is DAMVIQNPRYQVTQFGKPVTLSCSQTLNHNVMYWYQQKSSQAPKLLFHYYDKDFNNEADTPDNFQSRRPNTSFCFLDIRSPGLGDTAMYLCATSRRQGDNSNQPQHFGDGTRLSIL.

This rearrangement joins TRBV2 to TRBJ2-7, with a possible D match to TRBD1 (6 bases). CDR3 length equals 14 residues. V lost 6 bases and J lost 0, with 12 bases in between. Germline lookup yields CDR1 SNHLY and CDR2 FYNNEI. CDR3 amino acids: CASSADRTSYEQYF. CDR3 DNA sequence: TGTGCCAGCAGCGCCGACAGGACCTCCTACGAGCAGTACTTC.

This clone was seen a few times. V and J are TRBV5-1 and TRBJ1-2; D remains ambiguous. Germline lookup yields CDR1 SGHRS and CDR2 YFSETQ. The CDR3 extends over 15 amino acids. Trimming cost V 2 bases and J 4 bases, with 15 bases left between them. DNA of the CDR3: TGCGCCAGCAGCTTATCCAGCGACGCTCGCTATGGCTACACCTTC. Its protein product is CASSLSSDARYGYTF.

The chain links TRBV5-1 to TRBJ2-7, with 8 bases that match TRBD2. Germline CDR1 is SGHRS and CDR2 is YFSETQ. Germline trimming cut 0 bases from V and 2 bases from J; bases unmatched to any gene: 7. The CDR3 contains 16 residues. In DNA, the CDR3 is TGCGCCAGCAGCTTGGCCCCCAGCGGGAGCGCCTACGAGCAGTACTTC. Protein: CASSLAPSGSAYEQYF. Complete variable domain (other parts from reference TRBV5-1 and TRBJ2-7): KAGVTQTPRYLIKTRGQQVTLSCSPISGHRSVSWYQQTPGQGLQFLFEYFSETQRNKGNFPGRFSGRQFSNSRSEMNVSTLELGDSALYLCASSLAPSGSAYEQYFGPGTRLTVT.

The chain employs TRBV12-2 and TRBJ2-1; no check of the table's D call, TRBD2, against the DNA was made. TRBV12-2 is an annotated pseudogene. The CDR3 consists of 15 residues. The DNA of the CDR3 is TGTGCAAGTCGCTTACCGGGAGGTAAGGGCAATGAGCAGTTCTTC. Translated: CASRLPGGKGNEQFF.